A single sample gave rise to the 17 T cell receptor beta chains below, sequenced in a study of human T cells and chemical hapten exposure. One entry per CDR3 protein results from TCRdb running MiXCR on the RACE reads. The table lists 80,000 to 100,000 distinct CDR3 sequences, about a tenth of them singletons. Sample time point: patch test 2, 6 weeks after DPC sensitization. Treatment described: therapeutic diphenylcyclopropenone sensitization with weekly scalp DPC. The sequencing here drew on whole blood, taken in connection with sensitization to the hapten diphenylcyclopropenone (DPC). All receptors derive from a woman aged 40 to 50 with alopecia areata. Some clones in this sample may be carry-over from other donors' samples.

This clonotype was counted a few times. The chain is built from TRBV28 and TRBJ1-2; 12 bases are shared with TRBD1. Germline V gives CDR1 MDHEN, CDR2 SYDVKM. V lost 3 bases, J lost 4 bases, and 12 bases stayed unmatched. The CDR3 is made up of 18 amino acids. The CDR3 DNA follows: TGTGCCAGCAGTTTCAGAGCCTTGGGACAGGGGGCGGGCTATGGCTACACCTTC. Its protein product is CASSFRALGQGAGYGYTF.

This clonotype occurred a few times. V usage is TRBV7-2 and J usage is TRBJ2-1, with D possibly being TRBD2 (6 bases). The CDR3 loop spans 16 amino acids. V was cut by 3 bases and J by 7 bases, with 19 bases left in between. Germline V gene lookup returns CDR1 SGHTA and CDR2 FQGNSA. The CDR3 sequence is CASSFPGRFVRNEQFF. CDR3 sequence (DNA): TGTGCCAGCAGCTTTCCCGGGAGATTTGTCCGGAATGAGCAGTTCTTC.

The table lists this clonotype with many counts. The chain is built from TRBV6-6 and TRBJ2-5; possible D gene TRBD2, 6 bases. The ends were cut back, 6 bases at V and 2 bases at J, with 7 bases in the middle. CDR3 size: 12 residues. The germline V gene encodes CDR1 MNHNY and CDR2 SVGAGI (reference sequence). The CDR3 here is CASSGGQETQYF. The DNA for the CDR3 is TGTGCCAGCAGCGGGGGTCAAGAGACCCAGTACTTC.

At least ten counts were recorded for this clonotype. The chain joins TRBV30 to TRBJ1-1; weak D call: TRBD1 (5 bases). Germline V gene lookup returns CDR1 GTSNPN and CDR2 SVGIG (reference sequence). Trimming stripped 5 bases from V and 9 bases from J, with 10 bases between. The CDR3 length is 10 residues. CDR3 sequence reads: CAWGEGQAFF. Here the CDR3 DNA reads TGTGCCTGGGGAGAGGGACAAGCTTTCTTT.

Only a few counts were recorded for this clonotype. The rearrangement joins TRBV18 to TRBJ1-4; D is ambiguous. Trimming shortened V by 0 bases and J by 6 bases, and 11 bases separated the two germline ends. The CDR3 length is 15 residues. Germline CDR1 and CDR2: KGHSH and LQKENI. CDR3 DNA: TGTGCCAGCTCACCACCTTCAAAGTCGGATGAAAAACTGTTTTTT. It codes for CASSPPSKSDEKLFF.

This clonotype turned up a few times. The chain carries TRBV4-3 and TRBJ2-6; D possibly matches TRBD1 or TRBD2 (5 bases each). This CDR3 is 18 amino acids long. The germline CDR1 and CDR2 sequences are LGHNA and YSLEER. V shed 1 base and J shed 4 bases, with 17 bases lying between them. The CDR3: CASSQGPLLGDGANVLTF. The CDR3 nucleotides are TGCGCCAGCAGCCAAGGCCCCCTCTTAGGGGACGGGGCCAACGTCCTGACTTTC.

This clonotype was observed many times. J is TRBJ2-2 and V is TRBV28, with D hard to call. CDR3 length equals 12 residues. Per germline, CDR1 MDHEN and CDR2 SYDVKM. Trimming left V 6 bases short and J 5 bases short, with 7 bases between. CDR3 coding DNA: TGTGCCAGCAGCGCAACGACCGGGGAGCTGTTTTTT. Protein: CASSATTGELFF.

Only a few counts were recorded for this clonotype. The V and J genes are TRBV29-1 and TRBJ2-3; 12 bases map to TRBD1. The CDR3 contains 14 residues. Per the germline V gene, CDR1 is SQVTM and CDR2 is ANQGSEA. With V trimmed by 1 base and J by 4 bases, 0 bases remained unmatched. The CDR3 coding sequence is TGCAGCGTTGAAGGGGACAGGGGGCCAGATACGCAGTATTTT. Translated: CSVEGDRGPDTQYF.

This clonotype was counted ten times or more. J is TRBJ2-3 and V is TRBV7-9; TRBD2 is a possible D gene (6 bases). There are 15 residues in the CDR3. Looked up from germline, CDR1 is SEHNR and CDR2 is FQNEAQ (reference sequence). The V gene lost 6 bases and the J gene lost 0 bases, with 13 bases spanning the gap. Written as DNA, the CDR3 is TGTGCCAGCAGGTCCCTCAGCGGGAGCACAGATACGCAGTATTTT. Its translation is CASRSLSGSTDTQYF.

The table lists this clonotype with a few counts. The V gene is TRBV9, the J gene TRBJ2-7; the match to TRBD2 covers 7 bases. This CDR3 has 14 residues. Per the germline V gene, CDR1 is SGDLS and CDR2 is YYNGEE. The V and J ends lost 4 bases and 1 base, in that order; junction bases with no gene match: 5. The CDR3 nucleotides are TGTGCCAGCAGCATGGCTAGCGGATCCTACGAGCAGTACTTC. Its translation: CASSMASGSYEQYF. Combining the CDR3 with reference TRBV9 and TRBJ2-7 gives the whole variable domain DSGVTQTPKHLITATGQRVTLRCSPRSGDLSVYWYQQSLDQGLQFLIQYYNGEERAKGNILERFSAQQFPDLHSELNLSSLELGDSALYFCASSMASGSYEQYFGPGTRLTVT.

This clonotype was counted many times. The chain uses TRBV19 and TRBJ1-4, with 7 bases fitting TRBD1. The CDR3 length is 17 residues. Trimming at V came to 5 bases and at J to 7 bases, leaving 16 bases not matched to a gene. Germline loops: CDR1 LNHDA, CDR2 SQIVND (reference sequence). CDR3 sequence: CASSPGQAQRRGEKLFF. The CDR3 coding sequence is TGTGCCAGTAGTCCAGGACAGGCCCAAAGGAGGGGTGAAAAACTGTTTTTT.

This clonotype has only a few counts. This chain uses TRBV29-1 with TRBJ2-5; 8 nucleotides agree with TRBD1. The junction had 10 bases not matched to a gene; V was cut back by 5 bases and J by 5 bases. The germline CDR1 and CDR2 sequences are SQVTM and ANQGSEA. The CDR3 is made up of 14 amino acids. CDR3 DNA: TGCAGCGTTCGTCGACAGGGGATAGGGGAGACCCAGTACTTC. Translating gives CSVRRQGIGETQYF.

V is TRBV6-5 and J is TRBJ1-1, with D hard to call. The CDR3 is 13 amino acids. V lost 0 bases to trimming and J lost 5 bases, with 7 bases between them. Germline V gene lookup returns CDR1 MNHEY and CDR2 SVGAGI. The CDR3 DNA is TGTGCCAGCAGTTACTCCTGGCGGACTGAAGCTTTCTTT. Translating it yields CASSYSWRTEAFF.

The chain combines TRBV7-2 with TRBJ1-2, with D unclear. This CDR3 contains 14 residues. Trimming cost V 6 bases and J 3 bases, with 14 bases left between them. The germline V gene has CDR1 SGHTA and CDR2 FQGNSA. DNA of the CDR3: TGTGCCAGCAGGTCGGACCGATCCTACTATGGCTACACCTTC. As protein: CASRSDRSYYGYTF.

This clonotype was seen ten or more times. This chain joins TRBV3-1 and TRBJ1-2; 7 bases are a match to TRBD1. This CDR3 spans 14 amino acids. J was trimmed by 4 bases and V by 5 bases; bases with no gene match: 7. Germline-derived CDR1 and CDR2 are LGHDT and YNNKEL (reference sequence). The CDR3 bases are TGTGCCAGCAGCGCCCGGACAGGCCTCTATGGCTACACCTTC. Translating gives CASSARTGLYGYTF.

The chain combines TRBV7-9 with TRBJ1-3; D is undetermined. Trimming shortened V by 2 bases and J by 7 bases, and 3 bases separated the two germline ends. There are 11 residues in the CDR3. Germline CDR1 and CDR2: SEHNR and FQNEAQ (reference sequence). This CDR3 reads CASSLYNTIYF. The DNA of the CDR3 is TGTGCCAGCAGCTTATACAACACCATATATTTT.

This clonotype has only a few counts. V and J are TRBV9 and TRBJ2-1; 8 nucleotides match TRBD1. Germline-derived CDR1 and CDR2 are SGDLS and YYNGEE. J was trimmed by 9 bases and V by 1 base; bases with no gene match: 3. The CDR3 has 13 amino acids. For the CDR3, the DNA is TGTGCCAGCAGCGTACAGGGGGCTAGTGAGCAGTTCTTC. Amino acid sequence: CASSVQGASEQFF.